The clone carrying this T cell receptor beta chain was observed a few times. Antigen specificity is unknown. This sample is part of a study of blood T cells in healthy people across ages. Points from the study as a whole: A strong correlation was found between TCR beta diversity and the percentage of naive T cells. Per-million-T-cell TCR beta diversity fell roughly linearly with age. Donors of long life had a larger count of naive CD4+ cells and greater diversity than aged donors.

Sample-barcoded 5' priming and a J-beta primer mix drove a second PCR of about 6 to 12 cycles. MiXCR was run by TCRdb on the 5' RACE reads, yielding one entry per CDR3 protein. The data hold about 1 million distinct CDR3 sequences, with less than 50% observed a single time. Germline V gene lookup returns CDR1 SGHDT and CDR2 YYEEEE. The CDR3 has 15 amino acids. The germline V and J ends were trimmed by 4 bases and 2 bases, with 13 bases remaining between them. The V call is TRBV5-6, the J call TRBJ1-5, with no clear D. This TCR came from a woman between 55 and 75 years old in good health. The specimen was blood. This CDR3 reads CASSREPGGNQPQHF. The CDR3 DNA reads TGTGCCAGCAGCCGGGAGCCGGGTGGCAATCAGCCCCAGCATTTT.